This passage covers 24 T cell receptor beta chains from one sample sequenced in a study of CXCR3-negative and CXCR3-positive naive CD8 T cells. Whole-study findings and limits: Naive cells with CXCR3 showed TRB CDR3s that were more hydrophobic than those in CXCR3-negative naive cells.

With UMI labels, 5' RACE was used to prepare the TRB cDNA libraries. After re-calling the 5' RACE reads, TCRdb lists one entry per CDR3 protein, DNA absent. The sample spans more than 75,000 distinct CDR3 sequences; the ten largest clones claim roughly 0.64%. No antigen has been assigned to these receptors. Sequenced material: naive CXCR3+ CD8+ T cells from blood. The subset is: CD45RO-CCR7+CD27+CD95- naive CD8+ T cells expressing CXCR3 (TNR3+). The receptors originated from a human donor in good health. Some clones in this sample may be carry-over from other donors' samples.

The chain employs TRBV7-7 and TRBJ2-7; TCRdb selects TRBD1, and the lack of DNA leaves this call unchecked. This CDR3 is 14 amino acids long. Germline V CDR1 and CDR2: SSHAT, FNYEAQ (reference sequence). CDR3 sequence: CAVSPTGADFEQYF.

The chain is built from TRBV27 and TRBJ2-7; TCRdb picks TRBD2, but there is no DNA to check that call. The CDR3 has 14 residues. Germline CDR1 is MNHEY and CDR2 is SMNVEV (reference sequence). The CDR3 protein is CAVRPGLANHEQYF.

V is TRBV5-1 and J is TRBJ2-1; the D gene TCRdb calls, TRBD1, cannot be checked with no DNA. The CDR3 length is 18 residues. Germline V gene sequence: CDR1 SGHRS, CDR2 YFSETQ. CDR3 loop: CASSFGAWEHVNYNEQFF.

The chain's CDR3 is CASSTDRGNEQFF. The V call is TRBV19, the J call TRBJ2-1; without DNA, the TCRdb call of TRBD1 cannot be checked. The CDR3 has 13 residues. The germline CDR1 and CDR2 sequences are LNHDA and SQIVND (reference sequence).

This clonotype is classed as medium-sized (0.01 to 0.1%) by frequency. This sequence joins TRBV20-1 and TRBJ1-1. Germline V gene lookup returns CDR1 DFQATT and CDR2 SNEGSKA (reference sequence). CDR3 length: 12 residues. Here the CDR3 reads CSATRRDTEAFF.

V is TRBV28 and J is TRBJ2-7; TCRdb names TRBD1, which stays unverified in the absence of DNA. The CDR3 is 16 amino acids. Germline values: CDR1 MDHEN, CDR2 SYDVKM. The CDR3 is CASSSPKGQSTYEQYF.

The CDR3 region is CASSFRDRGLDEQYF. The V call is TRBV7-9, the J call TRBJ2-7; checking the TCRdb D call of TRBD1 is not possible without DNA. This CDR3 comprises 15 residues. Germline CDR1 reads SEHNR; CDR2 reads FQNEAQ (reference sequence).

This chain joins TRBV24-1 and TRBJ2-3; TCRdb returns TRBD2, unconfirmable since there is no DNA. Germline V CDR1 and CDR2: KGHDR, SFDVKD. The CDR3 has 13 amino acids. The CDR3 loop reads CATAGGPLDTQYF.

The chain has TRBV5-1 and TRBJ2-7; TCRdb calls TRBD1, which cannot be checked without DNA. The CDR3 runs to 16 residues. Germline V gene lookup returns CDR1 SGHRS and CDR2 YFSETQ. The CDR3 here is CASSLAPLGGFYEQYF.

The J gene is TRBJ1-1, the V gene TRBV7-9; the TRBD1 assignment by TCRdb is unverifiable without DNA. The CDR3 covers 14 residues. CDR1 and CDR2 from the germline V gene are SEHNR and FQNEAQ (reference sequence). CDR3 protein: CASSPQGMNTEAFF.

The J gene is TRBJ2-7, the V gene TRBV14; TCRdb indicates TRBD1, and absent DNA this call remains unverified. This CDR3 has 13 residues. Germline values: CDR1 SGHDN, CDR2 FVKESK. The CDR3 spells CASSFGASYEQYF.

The chain uses TRBV9 and TRBJ1-2; TCRdb picks TRBD1, but there is no DNA to check that call. Germline V gene sequence: CDR1 SGDLS, CDR2 YYNGEE. The CDR3 covers 14 residues. The CDR3 loop reads CASSDPGTDYGYTF.

V gene TRBV18 combines with J gene TRBJ1-6; lacking DNA, the TRBD1 call made by TCRdb goes unchecked. Germline CDR1 reads KGHSH; CDR2 reads LQKENI. The length of the CDR3 is 13 residues. The CDR3 reads CASGQEYNSPLHF.

The chain couples TRBV25-1 to TRBJ2-7; absent DNA, TCRdb's TRBD1 call cannot be checked. The CDR3 has 13 residues. From germline, CDR1 is MGHDK and CDR2 SYGVNS. CDR3 residues: CASHAGQGYEQYF.

The CDR3: CASSPRTSGPQETQYF. The chain combines TRBV9 with TRBJ2-5; with no DNA, the TCRdb D assignment of TRBD2 cannot be verified. The germline CDR1 and CDR2 sequences are SGDLS and YYNGEE. This CDR3 contains 16 residues.

The CDR3 loop reads CASSRELADPYEQYF. The chain links TRBV4-2 to TRBJ2-7; TCRdb outputs TRBD2, but without DNA this stays unchecked. Germline V gene lookup returns CDR1 LGHNA and CDR2 YNFKEQ. The CDR3 length is 15 residues.

This chain connects TRBV27 to TRBJ2-7; the D call from TCRdb, TRBD1, cannot be confirmed without DNA. CDR1 is MNHEY and CDR2 is SMNVEV in the germline V gene (reference sequence). The CDR3 sequence is 15 residues long. CDR3 in amino acids: CASSLLGQGANEQYF.

V usage is TRBV29-1 and J usage is TRBJ1-1. CDR3 size: 12 residues. CDR1 and CDR2 from the germline V gene are SQVTM and ANQGSEA. The CDR3 loop reads CSVVVTFTEAFF.

The rearrangement links TRBV4-1 to TRBJ2-1; the D call of TRBD2 rests on TCRdb alone, since no DNA is present to check it. The CDR3 is 17 residues long. Germline-derived CDR1 and CDR2 are MGHRA and YSYEKL. CDR3 in amino acids: CASSPHMTSGAYNEQFF.

This chain uses TRBV20-1 with TRBJ1-2; without DNA, the TCRdb call of TRBD1 cannot be checked. Germline V gene data show CDR1 as DFQATT and CDR2 as SNEGSKA (reference sequence). The CDR3 sequence is 13 residues long. The CDR3 sequence is CSARPRQFWGYTF.

The chain recombines TRBV6-4 with TRBJ2-1; the D call from TCRdb, TRBD2, cannot be confirmed without DNA. CDR1 is MRHNA and CDR2 is SNTAGT in the germline V gene. This CDR3 is 15 amino acids long. The chain's CDR3 is CASSSTSGGNNEQFF.

This rearrangement joins TRBV28 to TRBJ1-2; TCRdb reports TRBD1, a call that lacks DNA to check it against. CDR1 is MDHEN and CDR2 is SYDVKM in the germline V gene. The CDR3 is 14 residues long. The chain's CDR3 is CASSPIHRGDGYTF.

The chain links TRBV6-2 or TRBV6-3 to TRBJ1-1; no DNA is available, so the TRBD1 call from TCRdb remains unchecked. The length of the CDR3 is 16 residues. Per the germline V gene, CDR1 is MNHEY and CDR2 is SVGEGT. The CDR3 is CASSYSKKGLNTEAFF.

The rearrangement joins TRBV28 to TRBJ2-1; there is no DNA to check the TCRdb D call of TRBD1. The CDR3 has 12 residues. From germline, CDR1 is MDHEN and CDR2 SYDVKM. The CDR3 loop reads CASSLTGWEQFF.